Shown below are 25 T cell receptor beta chains from a single sample sequenced in a study of blood T cell repertoires in COVID-19. Libraries were prepared by immunoSEQ multiplex PCR; TCRdb keeps only in-frame clonotypes and omits some of them. This table has about 300,000 clones, 65% to 90% appearing once. Material: PBMCs or T cells enriched from blood (not recorded which). All receptors derive from a man aged 25-45 years who had recovered from COVID-19.

This clone was detected a few times. The rearrangement links TRBV18 to TRBJ2-2; D possibly corresponds to TRBD2 (6 bases). V shed 3 bases and J shed 0 bases, with 14 bases lying between them. There are 17 residues in the CDR3. CDR1 and CDR2 from the germline V gene are KGHSH and LQKENI. For the CDR3, the DNA is TGTGCCAGCTCACCGTTGGGAGGAGGGACGAACACCGGGGAGCTGTTTTTT. Translated: CASSPLGGGTNTGELFF. The whole variable domain, filled in from reference TRBV18 and TRBJ2-2, reads NAGVMQNPRHLVRRRGQEARLRCSPMKGHSHVYWYRQLPEEGLKFMVYLQKENIIDESGMPKERFSAEFPKEGPSILRIQQVVRGDSAAYFCASSPLGGGTNTGELFFGEGSRLTVL.

The chain is built from TRBV19 and TRBJ2-7, with 8 bases identical to TRBD1. The CDR3 totals 15 residues. Germline CDR1 is LNHDA and CDR2 is SQIVND (reference sequence). Trimming took 6 bases from V and 2 from J; bases not matched to a gene: 9. The CDR3 nucleotides are TGTGCCAGTAGCATGAACCCGGACAGGGCCTACGAGCAGTACTTC. It is translated as CASSMNPDRAYEQYF.

The chain uses TRBV7-2 and TRBJ2-1; 13 bases align to TRBD2. The germline CDR1 and CDR2 sequences are SGHTA and FQGNSA. J was trimmed by 2 bases and V by 6 bases; bases with no gene match: 7. The CDR3 extends over 17 amino acids. CDR3 amino acids: CASSFGLAGVTYNEQFF. In DNA, the CDR3 is TGTGCCAGCAGTTTCGGACTAGCGGGAGTAACCTACAATGAGCAGTTCTTC.

The chain uses TRBV13 and TRBJ2-5; possible D gene TRBD1, 5 bases. CDR3 length equals 12 residues. V dropped 3 bases and J dropped 3 bases, with 5 bases sitting between them. Germline V gene sequence: CDR1 PRHDT, CDR2 FYEKMQ (reference sequence). For the CDR3, the DNA is TGTGCCAGCAGCTTGACAGAAGAGACCCAGTACTTC. Its translation: CASSLTEETQYF.

The chain joins TRBV19 to TRBJ1-5; TRBD1 aligns across 10 bases. CDR1 is LNHDA, CDR2 SQIVND, per germline (reference sequence). The CDR3 has 16 residues. V lost 2 bases to trimming and J lost 7 bases; unmatched junction nucleotides: 8. Here the CDR3 DNA reads TGTGCCAGTAGTATATGGGACAGGGGTGGCGGGCAGCCCCAGCATTTT. This sequence encodes CASSIWDRGGGQPQHF. Variable domain in full (rest from reference TRBV19 and TRBJ1-5): DGGITQSPKYLFRKEGQNVTLSCEQNLNHDAMYWYRQDPGQGLRLIYYSQIVNDFQKGDIAEGYSVSREKKESFPLTVTSAQKNPTAFYLCASSIWDRGGGQPQHFGDGTRLSIL.

The V and J genes are TRBV1 and TRBJ2-2; the DNA was not compared with TRBD1, the D call given in the table. TRBV1 is noted as a pseudogene. CDR3 size: 20 residues. CDR3 loop: CTSSQDYPGPQGPNTGELFF. The DNA of the CDR3 is TGCACCAGCAGCCAAGATTATCCGGGTCCCCAGGGGCCGAACACCGGGGAGCTGTTTTTT.

The V gene is TRBV19, the J gene TRBJ1-6; D possibly corresponds to TRBD1 (5 bases). V lost 6 bases and J 8 bases, leaving 20 bases between the germline ends. CDR1 is LNHDA, CDR2 SQIVND, per germline (reference sequence). This CDR3 region has 16 residues. CDR3 loop: CASSNVVGLGDSPLHF. DNA for the CDR3: TGTGCCAGTAGCAATGTTGTGGGGCTTGGAGATTCACCCCTCCACTTT.

The chain carries TRBV21-1 and TRBJ1-4; TRBD1 was called by the table and not checked on the DNA. TRBV21-1 is termed a pseudogene. The CDR3 length is 16 residues. As DNA, the CDR3 is TGTGCCAGCAGCCAGGGGGAAGGGCGGATTGGTGAAAAACTGTTTTTT. As protein: CASSQGEGRIGEKLFF.

This clone was seen only once. The rearrangement joins TRBV10-1 to TRBJ1-4; D is unresolved. Germline V gene sequence: CDR1 WNHNN, CDR2 SYGVQD (reference sequence). The CDR3 length is 11 residues. CDR3 in DNA: TGCGCTTCAGGTGTCGATGAAAAACTGTTTTTT. Translating gives CASGVDEKLFF.

This chain connects TRBV5-5 to TRBJ2-2; weak D call: TRBD2 (7 bases). Germline CDR1 reads SGHKS; CDR2 reads YYEKEE (reference sequence). The CDR3 covers 16 residues. V lost 6 bases to trimming and J lost 0 bases, with 15 bases between them. CDR3 DNA: TGTGCCAGCACCCGCTGGGGGGGCACGAACACCGGGGAGCTGTTTTTT. As protein: CASTRWGGTNTGELFF.

This chain joins TRBV24-1 and TRBJ2-3; TRBD1 aligns across 7 bases. The V segment lost 10 bases and the J segment 7 bases; nucleotides outside the gene matches: 7. Germline V gene data show CDR1 as KGHDR and CDR2 as SFDVKD. The CDR3 has 12 amino acids. CDR3: CATSGTANTQYF. The CDR3 nucleotides read TGTGCCACTTCCGGGACAGCAAATACGCAGTATTTT.

The chain is built from TRBV5-1 and TRBJ1-5; tentatively, D is TRBD1 (5 bases). The germline V and J ends were trimmed by 4 bases and 2 bases, with 13 bases remaining between them. Germline CDR1 SGHRS, CDR2 YFSETQ. The length of the CDR3 is 15 residues. The CDR3, as DNA: TGCGCCAGCAGCCCAGTCGGGGGGGGCAATCAGCCCCAGCATTTT. Its protein is CASSPVGGGNQPQHF. Complete variable domain (other parts from reference TRBV5-1 and TRBJ1-5): KAGVTQTPRYLIKTRGQQVTLSCSPISGHRSVSWYQQTPGQGLQFLFEYFSETQRNKGNFPGRFSGRQFSNSRSEMNVSTLELGDSALYLCASSPVGGGNQPQHFGDGTRLSIL.

The V call is TRBV5-1, the J call TRBJ1-2; a weak D match, TRBD1 (5 bases). V was shortened by 0 bases and J by 8 bases, with 11 bases between the two germline ends. Germline V gene sequence: CDR1 SGHRS, CDR2 YFSETQ. The length of the CDR3 is 13 residues. DNA of the CDR3: TGCGCCAGCAGCTTGGAGGTAGGGGTCGGCTACACCTTC. This encodes CASSLEVGVGYTF.

The rearrangement joins TRBV11-3 to TRBJ2-5; D unclear. V was trimmed by 0 bases and J by 7 bases, leaving 12 bases between them. This CDR3 contains 14 residues. The germline V gene encodes CDR1 SGHNT and CDR2 YENEEA. The CDR3 DNA is TGTGCCAGCAGCTTAGATCGGTCGACGGGGACCCAGTACTTC. Its protein product is CASSLDRSTGTQYF.

The chain employs TRBV2 and TRBJ2-5; 10 nucleotides match TRBD1. The V gene's germline CDR1 is SNHLY and CDR2 FYNNEI. The CDR3 extends over 14 amino acids. J gave up 1 base and V 8 bases, and 4 bases lay outside the gene matches. The CDR3 DNA follows: TGTGCCAGCCGTTGGGACAGGGGCCAAGAGACCCAGTACTTC. Protein sequence: CASRWDRGQETQYF.

The rearrangement links TRBV5-1 to TRBJ2-2; 8 bases align to TRBD1. V lost 0 bases and J lost 5; bases outside the gene matches: 3. Germline lookup yields CDR1 SGHRS and CDR2 YFSETQ. The CDR3 has 15 amino acids. The CDR3 nucleotides read TGCGCCAGCAGCTTGGGACAGGGGCAGACCGGGGAGCTGTTTTTT. Residues: CASSLGQGQTGELFF.

This chain joins TRBV30 and TRBJ2-7; 12 nucleotides match TRBD1. With V trimmed by 2 bases and J by 12 bases, 11 bases remained unmatched. The CDR3 extends over 14 amino acids. Germline CDR1 and CDR2: GTSNPN and SVGIG (reference sequence). CDR3 nucleotide sequence: TGTGCCTGGAGTACGGGACAGGGGGCCCTTCCATTGTACTTC. It specifies CAWSTGQGALPLYF. Full variable domain (rest looked up from reference TRBV30 and TRBJ2-7): SQTIHQWPATLVQPVGSPLSLECTVEGTSNPNLYWYRQAAGRGLQLLFYSVGIGQISSEVPQNLSASRPQDRQFILSSKKLLLSDSGFYLCAWSTGQGALPLYFGPGTRLTVT.

This clone has only one observation. The rearrangement joins TRBV18 to TRBJ1-3, with a possible D match to TRBD1 (5 bases). The V end was cut by 3 bases, the J end by 2 bases, with 8 bases between. Germline loops: CDR1 KGHSH, CDR2 LQKENI. The CDR3 length is 14 residues. The CDR3 sequence: CASSPRTPGNTIYF. Here the CDR3 DNA reads TGTGCCAGCTCACCGCGGACACCTGGAAACACCATATATTTT.

This sequence joins TRBV2 and TRBJ2-1, with 12 nucleotides matching TRBD2. The CDR3 is 14 amino acids. After removal of 4 bases from V and 12 bases from J, the junction contained 7 bases not matched to a gene. In germline, CDR1 is SNHLY, CDR2 FYNNEI. The CDR3 bases are TGTGCCAGCAGTGGGGAGACTAGCGGGGGTTGGCAGTTCTTC. Protein product: CASSGETSGGWQFF.

The J gene is TRBJ2-1, the V gene TRBV12-5, with unresolved D. The CDR3 covers 14 residues. Trimming left V 6 bases short and J 1 base short, with 10 bases between. Germline CDR1 LGHNT, CDR2 FRNRAP. The CDR3 DNA reads TGTGCTAGTGGCCTGAGCGTTTCCTACAATGAGCAGTTCTTC. This codes for CASGLSVSYNEQFF. The variable domain in full, completed from reference TRBV12-5 and TRBJ2-1, reads DARVTQTPRHKVTEMGQEVTMRCQPILGHNTVFWYRQTMMQGLELLAYFRNRAPLDDSGMPKDRFSAEMPDATLATLKIQPSEPRDSAVYFCASGLSVSYNEQFFGPGTRLTVL.

CDR3 in amino acids: CATGAGGLHEQYF. CDR3 in DNA: TGTGCCACTGGGGCGGGAGGGCTGCACGAGCAGTACTTC. This rearrangement joins TRBV24-1 to TRBJ2-7; the match to TRBD2 covers 9 bases. Germline CDR1 and CDR2: KGHDR and SFDVKD. Losses at the gene ends were 10 bases for V and 5 bases for J; bases not matched to a gene: 8. The CDR3 sequence is 13 residues long.

V gene TRBV5-1 combines with J gene TRBJ2-6, with a tentative D call TRBD2 (6 bases). Germline assignment: CDR1 SGHRS and CDR2 YFSETQ. This CDR3 region has 19 residues. V was shortened by 2 bases and J by 0 bases, with 18 bases between the two germline ends. The CDR3 bases are TGCGCCAGCAGCTTCCGCGGAGGGGCCCGGGTCTCTGGGGCCAACGTCCTGACTTTC. This sequence encodes CASSFRGGARVSGANVLTF.

The chain has TRBV6-4 and TRBJ1-2, with D perhaps matching TRBD1 (5 bases). Trimming cost V 4 bases and J 10 bases, with 10 bases left between them. This CDR3 contains 11 residues. In germline, CDR1 is MRHNA, CDR2 SNTAGT. The CDR3 here is CASSAGTNYTF. Written as DNA, the CDR3 is TGTGCCAGCAGTGCCGGGACTAACTACACCTTC.

The V call is TRBV4-1, the J call TRBJ2-3; 7 nucleotides agree with TRBD2. J gave up 0 bases and V 3 bases, and 6 bases lay outside the gene matches. There are 16 residues in the CDR3. Germline assignment: CDR1 MGHRA and CDR2 YSYEKL. The CDR3 DNA reads TGCGCCAGCAGCCATCCGCGGGGGTCTAGCACAGATACGCAGTATTTT. This translates into CASSHPRGSSTDTQYF.

The V gene is TRBV19, the J gene TRBJ1-4; D is unclear. The germline V gene encodes CDR1 LNHDA and CDR2 SQIVND (reference sequence). V lost 7 bases and J lost 8, with 14 bases in between. This CDR3 contains 13 residues. Here the CDR3 DNA reads TGTGCCAGTATTTCGCCCCGAGGCGAAAAACTGTTTTTT. Protein sequence: CASISPRGEKLFF.